This T cell receptor beta chain was identified during a study of cytotoxic CD8 clonotypes in ibrutinib-treated CLL. Turning to the study itself: IGHV unmutated 17 to 18; relapsed/refractory 10 to 11; treatment-naive approximately 15.

Germline CDR1 reads GTSNPN; CDR2 reads SVGIG (reference sequence). The CDR3 loop spans 15 amino acids. V was cut by 2 bases and J by 4 bases, with 15 bases left in between. Repertoires were generated with immunoSEQ multiplex PCR, while TCRdb's copy carries only in-frame clones and drops some. The data contain more than 75,000 clones, 70% to 80% of them singletons. In regard to this clone: Its cognate antigen is unknown.

Study-wide results and caveats: Baseline clonality, higher than in age-matched healthy donors, tracked circulating CD8+ T-cell counts. Clonality increased at ibrutinib response and stayed stable in sustained remission. At progression, however, it fell back toward baseline.

The sequence was collected from a human donor with chronic lymphocytic leukemia. The sample in question was PBMCs, obtained after 24 months of ibrutinib treatment. V usage is TRBV30 and J usage is TRBJ1-5; D ambiguous. CDR3 sequence reads: CAWSHQDGRNQPQHF. The CDR3 DNA reads TGTGCCTGGAGTCACCAAGACGGTCGGAATCAGCCCCAGCATTTT. The variable domain in full, completed from reference TRBV30 and TRBJ1-5, reads SQTIHQWPATLVQPVGSPLSLECTVEGTSNPNLYWYRQAAGRGLQLLFYSVGIGQISSEVPQNLSASRPQDRQFILSSKKLLLSDSGFYLCAWSHQDGRNQPQHFGDGTRLSIL.